This T cell receptor beta chain was captured in a study of vaccination and CD4 T cells after COVID-19. Study-wide context: Drawing of post-COVID samples took place a median roughly 95 days after diagnosis (range 35 to 161). The study's findings and limits: A relatively small number of convalescent patients were studied, and no early post-infection timepoints were included. Reactive clone data from convalescent patients indicated a median of approximately 86% appearing only post-vaccination.

Treatment described: approximately 9-day PBMC culture with coronavirus spike peptide pools or control peptides (ViraFEST assay). According to the study, CD4+ T cells from the unexposed donor were gathered ahead of the COVID-19 pandemic (2011-2018). With respect to this clonotype: Its matching antigen is unknown.

Sequence data for DNA of cultured CD4+ T cells were generated by the Oncomine TCR Beta short-read assay. Each CDR3 protein is one row after TCRdb ran MiXCR on the PCR reads. This table holds several thousand distinct CDR3 sequences, 52% found once. Trimming took 3 bases from V and 7 from J, leaving 9 bases between them. CDR3 size: 13 residues. The germline gives CDR1 MNHEY, CDR2 SMNVEV (reference sequence). The origin of this receptor is a human donor in good health. The sequenced material came from CD4+ T cells from blood, cultured in vitro. The rearrangement uses TRBV27 and TRBJ1-4; weak D call: TRBD1 (6 bases). CDR3 in DNA: TGTGCCAGCAGTTTCACAGGGAGTGAAAAACTGTTTTTT. It is translated as CASSFTGSEKLFF.